This T cell receptor (beta chain) was captured by sequencing in a study of cytomegalovirus exposure and HLA in healthy donors. CDR3 size: 15 residues. Trimming removed 6 bases from V and 7 bases from J; junction bases left unmatched: 7. CDR1 LNHDA and CDR2 SQIVND come from the germline V gene (reference sequence). It was with 60 Vbeta and 13 Jbeta primers that the PCR ran. Sequencing used immunoSEQ multiplex PCR; TCRdb keeps in-frame clones, though not all of them. Counted here are some 200,000 clones, around 83% occurring once; the ten biggest clones make up about 1.6%. The sample was PBMCs. The genes are TRBV19 and TRBJ1-6, with 9 bases matching TRBD1. The clonotype comes from a man aged 45 to 65 in good health and CMV-seronegative. The CDR3 bases are TGTGCCAGTAGGCCGGACAGGGGAATGAATTCACCCCTCCACTTT. Encoded protein: CASRPDRGMNSPLHF. Full variable domain (rest looked up from reference TRBV19 and TRBJ1-6): DGGITQSPKYLFRKEGQNVTLSCEQNLNHDAMYWYRQDPGQGLRLIYYSQIVNDFQKGDIAEGYSVSREKKESFPLTVTSAQKNPTAFYLCASRPDRGMNSPLHFGNGTRLTVT.